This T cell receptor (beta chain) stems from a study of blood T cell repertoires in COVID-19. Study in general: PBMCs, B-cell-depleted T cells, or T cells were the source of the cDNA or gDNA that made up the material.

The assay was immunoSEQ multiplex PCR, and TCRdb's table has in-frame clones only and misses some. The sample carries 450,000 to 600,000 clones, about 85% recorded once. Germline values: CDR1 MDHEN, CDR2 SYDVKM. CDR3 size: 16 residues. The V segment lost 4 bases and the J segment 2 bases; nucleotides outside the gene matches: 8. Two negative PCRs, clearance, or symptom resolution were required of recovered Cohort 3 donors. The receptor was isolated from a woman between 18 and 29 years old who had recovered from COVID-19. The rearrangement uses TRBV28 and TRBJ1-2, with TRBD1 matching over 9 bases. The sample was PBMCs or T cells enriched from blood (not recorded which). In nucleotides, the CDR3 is TGTGCCAGCAGTTCCCGGACAGGGGCGGGAAACTATGGCTACACCTTC. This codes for CASSSRTGAGNYGYTF.